The rows below give T cell receptor beta chains drawn from one sample of a study of cytomegalovirus exposure and HLA in healthy donors. Here immunoSEQ multiplex PCR was the method, and the copy in TCRdb shows in-frame clones only, minus some. The repertoire holds some 170,000 clones, with roughly nine tenths as singletons. Sequencing was done on a sample of PBMCs. These receptors all come from a man younger than 30 in good health and CMV-seropositive. CDR3s include the opening cysteine and the closing phenylalanine or tryptophan. Fields, in order: J gene, V gene, clone size, D gene, CDR3 protein, CDR3 DNA. A D gene is named only where the DNA matches it firmly. Not all rows give a size; the values are once, few, many and, for expanded clones, a class.

>TRBJ2-7|TRBV11-2|once|.
CASSLGRYSAGAGQYF
TGTGCCAGCAGCTTGGGCCGATATTCGGCGGGGGCGGGGCAGTACTTC
>TRBJ2-5|TRBV7-9|.|TRBD2
CASSLGEGLDQETQYF
TGTGCCAGCAGCTTGGGGGAGGGGCTGGACCAAGAGACCCAGTACTTC
>TRBJ2-2|TRBV29-1|.|TRBD2
CSVREAGATHSTGELFF
TGCAGCGTTCGTGAAGCGGGGGCGACTCACTCCACCGGGGAGCTGTTTTTT
>TRBJ1-2|TRBV6-5|.|TRBD1
CASSGTGLGTYGYTF
TGTGCCAGCAGTGGGACAGGGTTGGGGACCTATGGCTACACCTTC
>TRBJ2-5|TRBV9|.|.
CASSVDPGIFAETQYF
TGTGCCAGCAGCGTAGATCCGGGGATCTTTGCAGAGACCCAGTACTTC
>TRBJ1-2|TRBV4-3|.|.
CASSQEGIRGNYGYTF
TGCGCCAGCAGCCAAGAGGGGATAAGGGGGAACTATGGCTACACCTTC
>TRBJ2-1|TRBV5-4|.|.
CASSLFQGVNEQFF
TGTGCCAGCAGCTTGTTCCAGGGTGTGAATGAGCAGTTCTTC
>TRBJ1-2|TRBV19|.|.
CASRWGGGYTF
TGTGCCAGTAGGTGGGGGGGCGGCTACACCTTC
>TRBJ1-5|TRBV6-1|.|.
CASSEAGWPQHF
TGTGCCAGCAGTGAGGCCGGGTGGCCCCAGCATTTT
>TRBJ1-3|TRBV5-6|.|.
CASSRGLGNTIYF
TGTGCCAGCAGCCGGGGTCTCGGGAACACCATATATTTT
>TRBJ1-3|TRBV18|.|.
CASSPFYASERGNTIYF
TGTGCCAGCTCACCATTTTATGCAAGCGAGCGTGGAAACACCATATATTTT
>TRBJ2-7|TRBV5-4|.|TRBD2
CASSPGGDRSYEQYF
TGTGCCAGCAGCCCGGGGGGAGATAGGTCCTACGAGCAGTACTTC
>TRBJ1-2|TRBV6-1|.|TRBD1
CASSDIGTAYGYTF
TGTGCCAGCAGTGATATCGGGACAGCGTATGGCTACACCTTC
>TRBJ2-1|TRBV7-7|.|TRBD2
CASSLGTSGTNEQFF
TGTGCTAGCAGCTTAGGGACTAGCGGGACCAATGAGCAGTTCTTC
>TRBJ2-1|TRBV6-4|.|.
CASSETSEGIELFF
TGTGCCAGCAGTGAAACGAGTGAGGGTATCGAGCTTTTCTTC
>TRBJ2-1|TRBV4-3|.|.
CASSPEAGAAYEQFF
TGCGCCAGCAGCCCCGAGGCAGGGGCAGCCTATGAGCAGTTCTTC
>TRBJ2-3|TRBV28|.|TRBD2
CASSAGTSGADTQYF
TGTGCCAGCAGTGCCGGGACTAGCGGGGCAGATACGCAGTATTTT
>TRBJ2-1|TRBV9|.|TRBD2
CASSVAGRLYNEQFF
TGTGCCAGCAGCGTAGCCGGGAGGCTATACAATGAGCAGTTCTTC
>TRBJ2-6|TRBV10-3|.|.
CAISGRRAGANVLTF
TGTGCCATCAGTGGCAGGCGGGCTGGGGCCAACGTCCTGACTTTC
>TRBJ1-2|TRBV6-1|.|.
CASSDRKGGAEIKGYTF
TGTGCCAGCAGTGACCGGAAGGGGGGGGCAGAGATAAAGGGCTACACCTTC
>TRBJ2-3|TRBV5-1|.|TRBD2
CASSLRNSGGDTDTQYF
TGCGCCAGCAGCTTGCGAAATAGCGGGGGAGACACAGATACGCAGTATTTT
>TRBJ1-1|TRBV7-2|once|TRBD1
CASSLDATGRTEAFF
TGTGCCAGCAGCTTAGACGCGACAGGGCGAACTGAAGCTTTCTTT
>TRBJ2-6|TRBV4-3|.|TRBD1
CASSQAGDRAFVGANVLTF
TGCGCCAGCAGCCAAGCAGGGGACAGGGCTTTTGTTGGGGCCAACGTCCTGACTTTC
>TRBJ1-2|TRBV7-9|few|.
CASSLGVAYGYTF
TGTGCCAGCAGCTTAGGAGTCGCCTATGGCTACACCTTC
>TRBJ1-1|TRBV4-3|.|.
CASSQDISRMNTEAFF
TGCGCCAGCAGCCAAGATATTTCCCGTATGAACACTGAAGCTTTCTTT
>TRBJ2-1|TRBV1|.|.
CTSSHGPSSGRPYNEQFF
TGCACCAGCAGCCACGGTCCCTCTAGCGGGAGGCCCTACAATGAGCAGTTCTTC
>TRBJ2-1|TRBV7-6|.|TRBD2
CASSLGLAGGQGEQFF
TGTGCCAGCAGCTTAGGACTAGCGGGGGGTCAGGGTGAGCAGTTCTTC
>TRBJ2-1|TRBV13|.|.
CATGHNVQFF
TGTGCCACCGGACACAATGTGCAGTTCTTC
>TRBJ1-2|TRBV7-2|.|TRBD1
CASSLGQPEGGYGYTF
TGTGCCAGCAGCCTGGGACAGCCAGAAGGGGGCTATGGCTACACCTTC
>TRBJ2-2|TRBV4-3|once|TRBD2
CASSSTSGRGELFF
TGCGCCAGCAGCTCCACTAGCGGGAGAGGGGAGCTGTTTTTT
>TRBJ2-1|TRBV7-9|.|.
CASSSPSSRDEQFF
TGTGCCAGCAGCTCCCCGTCTAGCCGGGATGAGCAGTTCTTC
>TRBJ2-7|TRBV2|few|.
CASRARPEPSYEQYF
TGTGCCAGCAGAGCAAGACCGGAGCCCTCCTACGAGCAGTACTTC
>TRBJ2-7|TRBV30|.|.
CAWTFNGGVGEQYF
TGTGCCTGGACTTTTAACGGGGGAGTGGGGGAGCAGTACTTC
>TRBJ2-2|TRBV5-1|.|.
CASSVTGPGELFF
TGCGCCAGCAGCGTCACAGGGCCCGGGGAGCTGTTTTTT
>TRBJ1-2|TRBV18|few|.
CASSPGNREVGYTF
TGTGCCAGCTCACCAGGGAACAGGGAAGTTGGCTACACCTTC
>TRBJ1-1|TRBV6-1|.|TRBD1
CASSGPGTGAFAEAFF
TGTGCCAGCAGTGGGCCCGGGACAGGGGCCTTCGCTGAAGCTTTCTTT
>TRBJ2-2|TRBV5-1|.|TRBD1
CASSPRTGNTGELFF
TGCGCCAGCAGCCCCCGGACAGGGAACACCGGGGAGCTGTTTTTT
>TRBJ1-4|TRBV28|once|.
CASSLTQTGKGEKLFF
TGTGCCAGCAGTCTTACTCAAACAGGGAAGGGTGAAAAACTGTTTTTT
>TRBJ1-3|TRBV5-1|.|TRBD1
CASSLGWDRGSGNTIYF
TGCGCCAGCAGCTTGGGTTGGGACAGGGGCTCTGGAAACACCATATATTTT
>TRBJ2-7|TRBV27|.|TRBD1
CASSSWDRAYEQYF
TGTGCCAGCAGTTCCTGGGACAGGGCCTACGAGCAGTACTTC
>TRBJ2-4|TRBV7-9|.|TRBD2
CASSSKLAGVLDIQYF
TGTGCCAGCAGCTCAAAACTAGCGGGAGTATTGGACATTCAGTACTTC
>TRBJ1-5|TRBV19|.|.
CASNGGRNQPQHF
TGTGCCAGTAATGGCGGGAGAAATCAGCCCCAGCATTTT
>TRBJ2-1|TRBV27|.|TRBD2
CASSLILGGSLDEQFF
TGTGCCAGCAGTTTAATTTTAGGCGGGAGTCTCGATGAGCAGTTCTTC
>TRBJ1-2|TRBV19|.|.
CASYPGQPSYGYTF
TGTGCCAGCTATCCGGGACAACCCTCCTATGGCTACACCTTC
>TRBJ2-2|TRBV15|.|TRBD2
CATSRESRTSFTGELFF
TGTGCCACCAGCAGAGAATCTCGGACTAGCTTCACCGGGGAGCTGTTTTTT
>TRBJ2-1|TRBV9|.|TRBD1
CASSSGQGYNEQFF
TGTGCCAGCAGCTCCGGACAGGGATACAATGAGCAGTTCTTC
>TRBJ2-1|TRBV15|few|.
CATSLYNEQFF
TGTGCCACCAGCCTATACAATGAGCAGTTCTTC
>TRBJ2-2|TRBV27|.|TRBD2
CASSLGLADGGELFF
TGTGCCAGCAGTTTGGGACTAGCTGATGGCGGGGAGCTGTTTTTT
>TRBJ2-2|TRBV4-1|.|.
CASSIRVLALNTGELFF
TGCGCCAGCAGCATAAGGGTGCTAGCGCTGAACACCGGGGAGCTGTTTTTT
>TRBJ1-1|TRBV7-9|.|.
CASSSGHEAFF
TGTGCCAGCAGCTCTGGACACGAGGCTTTCTTT
>TRBJ2-7|TRBV28|.|TRBD1
CASSPHAGGSRNEQYF
TGTGCCAGCAGTCCCCACGCAGGGGGTTCACGGAACGAGCAGTACTTC
>TRBJ2-2|TRBV28|.|.
CASSWDLNTGELFF
TGTGCCAGCAGTTGGGACTTGAACACCGGGGAGCTGTTTTTT
>TRBJ2-3|TRBV7-2|once|.
CASSLVGLAGTSTDTQYF
TGTGCCAGCAGCTTAGTGGGGTTGGCGGGAACTAGCACAGATACGCAGTATTTT
>TRBJ1-2|TRBV7-6|.|.
CASSLGRSYGYTF
TGTGCCAGCAGCTTAGGGCGGTCCTATGGCTACACCTTC
>TRBJ1-4|TRBV29-1|.|TRBD1
CSVEGTGVDEKLFF
TGCAGCGTTGAGGGGACAGGGGTGGATGAAAAACTGTTTTTT